This is a list of T cell receptor beta chains from one sample in a study of shared clonotypes between healthy human individuals. Clones were read by immunoSEQ multiplex PCR, and TCRdb kept only the in-frame ones, dropping some. The data show about 2.3 million clones, over 85% seen once. Sequencing was carried out using naive CD4+ T cells from PBMCs. All receptors come from a man aged 18 to 29 in good health. Some clones in this sample may be carry-over from other donors' samples. CDR3s include the opening cysteine and the closing phenylalanine or tryptophan. Each record gives: D gene, clone size, J gene, V gene, CDR3 DNA, CDR3 protein. A D gene is named only where the DNA matches it firmly. The size of a clone is reported for some rows only, either as once, few or many, or as a class for expanded clones.

TRBD2,-,TRBJ2-7,TRBV6-5,TGTGCCAGCAGTTATAGCGGGAGGCCGACCTACGAGCAGTACTTC,CASSYSGRPTYEQYF
-,once,TRBJ2-5,TRBV9,TGTGCCAGCAGCGTGGGTACAACCGGGGGAGAGACCCAGTACTTC,CASSVGTTGGETQYF
-,-,TRBJ2-5,TRBV6-5,TGTGCCAGCAGTTACTCGTACAGGCAAGAGACCCAGTACTTC,CASSYSYRQETQYF
-,few,TRBJ2-7,TRBV7-9,TGTGCCAGCAGCTCGTTGTACGAGCAGTACTTC,CASSSLYEQYF
-,-,TRBJ1-4,TRBV4-2,TGTGCCAGCAGCCAAGCCGCGGGGGCGACTAATGAAAAACTGTTTTTT,CASSQAAGATNEKLFF
-,-,TRBJ2-2,TRBV6-1,TGTGCCAGCAGCGAAGGGGGATCTAGGGAGCTGTTTTTT,CASSEGGSRELFF
-,-,TRBJ1-2,TRBV7-2,TGTGCCAGCAGCCCAGGCGGGACCAAAGCTAACTATGGCTACACCTTC,CASSPGGTKANYGYTF
-,-,TRBJ2-5,TRBV9,TGTGCCAGCAGCGTAAGGGGGGCACAAGAGACCCAGTACTTC,CASSVRGAQETQYF
-,-,TRBJ2-3,TRBV5-1,TGCGCCAGCAGCGCAACAGGGAATTGGGCAGATACGCAGTATTTT,CASSATGNWADTQYF
TRBD1,-,TRBJ2-7,TRBV5-1,TGCGCCAGCAGCCGCGACAGGGCTCTACTCGAGCAGTACTTC,CASSRDRALLEQYF
-,-,TRBJ1-1,TRBV7-6,TGTGCCAGCAGCCCGGGACGTTGGCACCTGAACACTGAAGCTTTCTTT,CASSPGRWHLNTEAFF
TRBD1,-,TRBJ2-1,TRBV4-1,TGCGCCAGCAGCCAAGGTAGGGCGGTCGGACAGGTGGGGCAGTTCTTC,CASSQGRAVGQVGQFF
TRBD1,-,TRBJ2-1,TRBV7-3,TGTGCCAGCAGCCGGGACAGGGGGCTAAATGAGCAGTTCTTC,CASSRDRGLNEQFF
TRBD1,-,TRBJ1-2,TRBV29-1,TGCAGCGTTGAGGGGGACAGGGGCTATCATGGCTACACCTTC,CSVEGDRGYHGYTF
-,-,TRBJ2-3,TRBV28,TGTGCCAGCCGCTCCCCGGCAGGGCAGGACGACACAGATACGCAGTATTTT,CASRSPAGQDDTDTQYF
-,-,TRBJ2-7,TRBV21-1,TGTGCCAGCAGCAAAAGGGGGGAGACTAGCGGGACCTCAGCCTACGAGCAGTACTTC,CASSKRGETSGTSAYEQYF
-,-,TRBJ2-7,TRBV5-4,TGTGCCAGCAGCCCAGGGGGGACGAGCTCCTACGAGCAGTACTTC,CASSPGGTSSYEQYF
-,-,TRBJ2-1,TRBV5-1,TGCGCCAGCAGCAGATCACCCTACGATGAGCAGTTCTTC,CASSRSPYDEQFF
TRBD1,-,TRBJ2-5,TRBV4-2,TGTGCCAGCAGCCTCGGGACAGGGGGAGAGACCCAGTACTTC,CASSLGTGGETQYF
-,-,TRBJ2-7,TRBV7-9,TGTGCCAGCAGCCACGGGGAAAAAGGGTCCTACGAGCAGTACTTC,CASSHGEKGSYEQYF
TRBD1,-,TRBJ1-5,TRBV19,TGTGCCAGTAGTATTGCAAAGGGACAGGGTAATCAGCCCCAGCATTTT,CASSIAKGQGNQPQHF
-,-,TRBJ1-2,TRBV2,TGTGCCAGCAGTGATGCAGGGGCTAGCTATGGCTACACCTTC,CASSDAGASYGYTF
-,-,TRBJ2-5,TRBV29-1,TGCAGCGCCCAATTGGGTCGGGAGACCCAGTACTTC,CSAQLGRETQYF
-,-,TRBJ2-7,TRBV7-8,TGTGCCAGCAGCTTAGCTGAGGGAACGGCCTACGAGCAGTACTTC,CASSLAEGTAYEQYF
-,-,TRBJ2-7,TRBV2,TGTGCCAGCAGTGTCCTCGAACAGGGCCCCTACGAGCAGTACTTC,CASSVLEQGPYEQYF
-,-,TRBJ2-5,TRBV18,TGTGCCAGCTCGCCATTAGCCGCTCAAGAGACCCAGTACTTC,CASSPLAAQETQYF
-,-,TRBJ1-2,TRBV5-1,TGCGCCAGCAGCGAGGGACACACCAACTATGGCTACACCTTC,CASSEGHTNYGYTF
TRBD1,-,TRBJ1-1,TRBV5-1,TGCGCCAGCAGCCAGGGGGCTACGAACACTGAAGCTTTCTTT,CASSQGATNTEAFF
TRBD2,once,TRBJ2-7,TRBV30,TGTGCCTGGAGTACGGCTAGCGGGTACTCCTACGAGCAGTACTTC,CAWSTASGYSYEQYF
-,-,TRBJ2-7,TRBV9,TGTGCCAGCAGCGCCTCGACAGGTACCTACGAGCAGTACTTC,CASSASTGTYEQYF
TRBD2,-,TRBJ2-7,TRBV28,TGTGCCAGCAGTATACGGGTGGGGACTAGCGGCTACGAGCAGTACTTC,CASSIRVGTSGYEQYF
-,once,TRBJ2-7,TRBV2,TGTGCCAGCAGTAACTCATTCAGGAGCTCCTACGAGCAGTACTTC,CASSNSFRSSYEQYF